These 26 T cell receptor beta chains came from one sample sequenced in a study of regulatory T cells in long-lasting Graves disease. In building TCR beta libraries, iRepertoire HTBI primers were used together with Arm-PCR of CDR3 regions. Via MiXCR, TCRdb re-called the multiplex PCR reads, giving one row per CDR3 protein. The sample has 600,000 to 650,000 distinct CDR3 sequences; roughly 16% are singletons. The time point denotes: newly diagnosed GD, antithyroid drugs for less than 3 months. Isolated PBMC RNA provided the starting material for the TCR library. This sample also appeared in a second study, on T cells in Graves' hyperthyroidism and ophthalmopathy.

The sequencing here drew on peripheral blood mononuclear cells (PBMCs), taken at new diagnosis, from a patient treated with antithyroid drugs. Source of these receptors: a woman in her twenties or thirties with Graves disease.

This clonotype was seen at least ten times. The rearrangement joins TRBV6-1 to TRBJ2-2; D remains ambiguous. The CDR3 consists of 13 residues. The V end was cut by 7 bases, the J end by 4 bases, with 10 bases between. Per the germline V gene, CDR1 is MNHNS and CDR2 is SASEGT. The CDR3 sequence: CASNFRVTGELFF. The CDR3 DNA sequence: TGTGCCAGCAATTTCCGGGTCACCGGGGAGCTGTTTTTT.

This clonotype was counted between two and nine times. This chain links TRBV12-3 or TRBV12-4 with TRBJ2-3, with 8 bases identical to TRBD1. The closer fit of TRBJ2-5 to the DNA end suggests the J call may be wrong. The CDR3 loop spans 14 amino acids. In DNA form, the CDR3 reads TGTGCCAGCAGTCCTAGCAGGGGGCCCGAGGCCCAGTACTTC. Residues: CASSPSRGPEAQYF.

CDR3 residues: CASRPGTSGAYEQYF. The CDR3 nucleotides read TGTGCCAGCAGGCCAGGGACTAGCGGGGCCTACGAGCAGTACTTC. The rearrangement uses TRBV12-3 or TRBV12-4 and TRBJ2-7; TRBD2 matches at 13 bases. V dropped 6 bases and J dropped 2; count of bases not matched to a gene: 4. The CDR3 is 15 amino acids.

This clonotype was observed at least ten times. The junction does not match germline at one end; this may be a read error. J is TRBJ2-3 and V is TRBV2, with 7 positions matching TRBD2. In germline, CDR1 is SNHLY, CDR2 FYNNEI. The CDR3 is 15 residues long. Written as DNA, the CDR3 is TGTGCCAGCAGTCAAGCGGGGACTAGCACAGATACGCAGTATTTT. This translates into CASSQAGTSTDTQYF.

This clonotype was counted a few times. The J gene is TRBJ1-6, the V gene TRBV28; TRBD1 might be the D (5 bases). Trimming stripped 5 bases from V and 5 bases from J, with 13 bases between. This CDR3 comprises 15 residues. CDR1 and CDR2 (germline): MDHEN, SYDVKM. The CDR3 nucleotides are TGTGCCAGCAGTACGGGACCAGAAGATAATTCACCCCTCCACTTT. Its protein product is CASSTGPEDNSPLHF.

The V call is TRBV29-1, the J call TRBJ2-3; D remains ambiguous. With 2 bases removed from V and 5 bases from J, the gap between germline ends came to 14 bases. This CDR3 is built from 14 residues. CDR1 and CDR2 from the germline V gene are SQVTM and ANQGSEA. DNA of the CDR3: TGCAGCGTTGAACGCGCCACAAGGGAAGATACGCAGTATTTT. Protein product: CSVERATREDTQYF.

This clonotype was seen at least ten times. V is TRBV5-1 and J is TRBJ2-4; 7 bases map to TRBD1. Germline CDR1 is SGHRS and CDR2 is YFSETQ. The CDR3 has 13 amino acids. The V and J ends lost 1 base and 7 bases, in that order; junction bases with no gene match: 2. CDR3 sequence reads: CASSLKQGNIQYF. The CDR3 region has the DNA TGCGCCAGCAGCTTGAAACAGGGGAACATTCAGTACTTC.

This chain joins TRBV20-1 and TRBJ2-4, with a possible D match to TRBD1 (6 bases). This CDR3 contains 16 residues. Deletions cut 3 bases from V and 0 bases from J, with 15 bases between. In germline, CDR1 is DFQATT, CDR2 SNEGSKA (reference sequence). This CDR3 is CSASQGQGIAKNIQYF. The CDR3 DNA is TGCAGTGCTAGTCAGGGGCAGGGAATAGCCAAAAACATTCAGTACTTC.

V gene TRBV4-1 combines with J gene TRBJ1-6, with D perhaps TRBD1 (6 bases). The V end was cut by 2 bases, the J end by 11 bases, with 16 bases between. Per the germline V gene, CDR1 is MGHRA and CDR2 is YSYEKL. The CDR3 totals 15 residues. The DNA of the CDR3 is TGCGCCAGCAGCCAACTGCCAGGGGTAAATCCACCCCTCCACTTT. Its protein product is CASSQLPGVNPPLHF.

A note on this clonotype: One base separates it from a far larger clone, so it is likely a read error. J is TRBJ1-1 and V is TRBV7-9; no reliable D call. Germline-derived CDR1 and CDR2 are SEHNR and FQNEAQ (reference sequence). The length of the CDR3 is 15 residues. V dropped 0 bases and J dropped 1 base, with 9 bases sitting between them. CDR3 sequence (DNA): TGTGCCAGCAGCTTAGCTGGATGCCCGAACACTGAAGCTTTCTTT. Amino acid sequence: CASSLAGCPNTEAFF.

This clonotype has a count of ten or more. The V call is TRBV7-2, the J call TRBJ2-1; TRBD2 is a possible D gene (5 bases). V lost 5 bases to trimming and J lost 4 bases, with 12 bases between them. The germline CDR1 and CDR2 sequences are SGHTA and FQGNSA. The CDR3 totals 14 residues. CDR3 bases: TGTGCCAGCAGCAATACGGACTTTTACAATGAGCAGTTCTTC. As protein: CASSNTDFYNEQFF. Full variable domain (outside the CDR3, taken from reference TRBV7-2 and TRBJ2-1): GAGVSQSPSNKVTEKGKDVELRCDPISGHTALYWYRQSLGQGLEFLIYFQGNSAPDKSGLPSDRFSAERTGGSVSTLTIQRTQQEDSAVYLCASSNTDFYNEQFFGPGTRLTVL.

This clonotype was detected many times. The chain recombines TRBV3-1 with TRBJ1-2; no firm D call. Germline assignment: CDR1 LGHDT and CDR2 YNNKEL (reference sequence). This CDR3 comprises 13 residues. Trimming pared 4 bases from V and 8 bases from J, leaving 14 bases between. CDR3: CASSPWGSSGYTF. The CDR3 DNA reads TGTGCCAGCAGCCCTTGGGGTAGTTCGGGCTACACCTTC.

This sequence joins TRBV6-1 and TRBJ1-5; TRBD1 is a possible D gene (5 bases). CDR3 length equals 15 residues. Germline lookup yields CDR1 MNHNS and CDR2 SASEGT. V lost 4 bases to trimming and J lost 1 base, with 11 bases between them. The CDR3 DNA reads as TGTGCCAGCAGTGGAACGACAGTGAGCAATCAGCCCCAGCATTTT. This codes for CASSGTTVSNQPQHF.

CDR3 DNA sequence: TGCAGTGCTAAGCCCGGACAGGGCGTCAATCAGCCCCAGCATTTT. Protein: CSAKPGQGVNQPQHF. The rearrangement joins TRBV20-1 to TRBJ1-5; 8 bases align to TRBD1. CDR3 length: 15 residues. V lost 4 bases to trimming and J lost 3 bases; unmatched junction nucleotides: 8. CDR1 and CDR2 from the germline V gene are DFQATT and SNEGSKA (reference sequence).

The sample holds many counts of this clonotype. The CDR3 region is CASSLRDAGFSPLHF. CDR3 nucleotides: TGTGCCAGCAGTTTACGGGACGCGGGTTTTTCACCCCTCCACTTT. The rearrangement uses TRBV28 and TRBJ1-6, with D maybe TRBD1 (5 bases). From germline, CDR1 is MDHEN and CDR2 SYDVKM. The CDR3 has 15 amino acids. V lost 2 bases and J 9 bases, leaving 14 bases between the germline ends.

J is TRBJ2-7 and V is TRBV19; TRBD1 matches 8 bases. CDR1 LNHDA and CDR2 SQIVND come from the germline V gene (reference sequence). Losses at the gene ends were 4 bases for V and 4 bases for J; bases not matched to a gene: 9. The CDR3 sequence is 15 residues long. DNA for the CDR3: TGTGCCAGTAGTAATCTCGGACAGGGCGGGTACGAGCAGTACTTC. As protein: CASSNLGQGGYEQYF.

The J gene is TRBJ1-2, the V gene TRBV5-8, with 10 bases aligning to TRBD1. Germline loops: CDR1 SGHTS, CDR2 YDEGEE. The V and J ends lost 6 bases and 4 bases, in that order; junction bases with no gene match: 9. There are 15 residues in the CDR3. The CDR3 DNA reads TGTGCCAGCATTTTCGGGGACAGGGGTGGCTATGGCTACACCTTC. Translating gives CASIFGDRGGYGYTF.

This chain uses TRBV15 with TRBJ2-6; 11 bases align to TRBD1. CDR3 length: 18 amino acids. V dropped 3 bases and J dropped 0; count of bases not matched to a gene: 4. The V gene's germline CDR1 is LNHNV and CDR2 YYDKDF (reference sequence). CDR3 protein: CATSRGTGGFSGANVLTF. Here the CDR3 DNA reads TGTGCCACCAGCAGGGGGACAGGGGGGTTCTCTGGGGCCAACGTCCTGACTTTC. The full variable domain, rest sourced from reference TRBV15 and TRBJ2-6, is DAMVIQNPRYQVTQFGKPVTLSCSQTLNHNVMYWYQQKSSQAPKLLFHYYDKDFNNEADTPDNFQSRRPNTSFCFLDIRSPGLGDTAMYLCATSRGTGGFSGANVLTFGAGSRLTVL.

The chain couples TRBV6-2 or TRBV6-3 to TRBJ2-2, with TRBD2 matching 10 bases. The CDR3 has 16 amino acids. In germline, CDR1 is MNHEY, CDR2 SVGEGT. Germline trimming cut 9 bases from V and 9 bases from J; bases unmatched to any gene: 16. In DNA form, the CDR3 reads TGTGCCAGTTACCTCAGCGGGGGGGCCCAGAGCTGGGAGCTGTTTTTT. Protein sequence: CASYLSGGAQSWELFF.

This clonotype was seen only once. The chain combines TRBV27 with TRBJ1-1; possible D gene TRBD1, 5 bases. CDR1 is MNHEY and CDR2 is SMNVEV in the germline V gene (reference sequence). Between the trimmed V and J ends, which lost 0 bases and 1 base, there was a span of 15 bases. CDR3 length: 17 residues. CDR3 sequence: CASSLSVGALRNTEAFF. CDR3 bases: TGTGCCAGCAGTTTATCGGTAGGGGCCCTCAGGAACACTGAAGCTTTCTTT.

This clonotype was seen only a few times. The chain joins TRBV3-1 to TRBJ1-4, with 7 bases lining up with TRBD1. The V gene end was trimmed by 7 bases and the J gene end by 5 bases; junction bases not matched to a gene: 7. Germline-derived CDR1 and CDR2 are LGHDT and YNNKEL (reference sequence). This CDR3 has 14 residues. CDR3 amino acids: CASTRLTGNEKLFF. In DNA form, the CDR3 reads TGTGCCAGCACGCGTCTGACAGGGAATGAAAAACTGTTTTTT.

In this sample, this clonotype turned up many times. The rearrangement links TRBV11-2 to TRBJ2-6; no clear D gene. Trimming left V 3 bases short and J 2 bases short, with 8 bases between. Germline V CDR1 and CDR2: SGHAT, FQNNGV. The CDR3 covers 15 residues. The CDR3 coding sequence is TGTGCCAGCAGCTTGGCCCCCACTGGGGCCAACGTCCTGACTTTC. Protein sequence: CASSLAPTGANVLTF.

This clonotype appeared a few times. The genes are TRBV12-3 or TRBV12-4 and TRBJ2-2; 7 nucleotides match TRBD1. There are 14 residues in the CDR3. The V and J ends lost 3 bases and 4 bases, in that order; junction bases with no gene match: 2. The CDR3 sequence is CASSFQGVTGELFF. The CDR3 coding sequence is TGTGCCAGCAGTTTCCAGGGGGTCACCGGGGAGCTGTTTTTT.

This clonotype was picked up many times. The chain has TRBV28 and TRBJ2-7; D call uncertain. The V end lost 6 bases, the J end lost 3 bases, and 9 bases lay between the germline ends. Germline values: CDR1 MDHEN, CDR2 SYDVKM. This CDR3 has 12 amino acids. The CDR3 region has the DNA TGTGCCAGCAGGGGGTTCGGCTACGAGCAGTACTTC. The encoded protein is CASRGFGYEQYF.

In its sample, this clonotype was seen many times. Here the CDR3 reads CASSRLGGWDTEAFF. In DNA, the CDR3 is TGTGCCAGCAGCCGTCTCGGGGGGTGGGACACTGAAGCTTTCTTT. The chain has TRBV28 and TRBJ1-1, with D perhaps TRBD1 (5 bases). Germline V gene sequence: CDR1 MDHEN, CDR2 SYDVKM. The CDR3 has 15 amino acids. V dropped 6 bases and J dropped 3 bases, with 17 bases sitting between them.

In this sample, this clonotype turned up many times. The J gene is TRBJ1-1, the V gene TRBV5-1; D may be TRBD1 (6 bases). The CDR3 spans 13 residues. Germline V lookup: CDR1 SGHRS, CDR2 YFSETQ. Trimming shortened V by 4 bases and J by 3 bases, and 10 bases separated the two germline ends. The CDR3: CASSRGGDTEAFF. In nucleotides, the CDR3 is TGCGCCAGCAGCAGGGGGGGTGACACTGAAGCTTTCTTT.